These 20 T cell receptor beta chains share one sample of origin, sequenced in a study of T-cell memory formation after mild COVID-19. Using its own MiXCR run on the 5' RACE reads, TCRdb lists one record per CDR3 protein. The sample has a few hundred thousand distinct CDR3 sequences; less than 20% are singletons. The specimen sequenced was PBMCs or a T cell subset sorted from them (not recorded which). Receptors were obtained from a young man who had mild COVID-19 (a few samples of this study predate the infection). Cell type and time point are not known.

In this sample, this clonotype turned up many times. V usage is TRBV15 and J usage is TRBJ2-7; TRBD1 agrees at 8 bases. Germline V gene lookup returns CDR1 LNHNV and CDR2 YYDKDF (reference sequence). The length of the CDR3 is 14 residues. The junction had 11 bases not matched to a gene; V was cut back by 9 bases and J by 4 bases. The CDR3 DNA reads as TGTGCCACTAGCCCGGGGACAGGACCGTACGAGCAGTACTTC. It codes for CATSPGTGPYEQYF.

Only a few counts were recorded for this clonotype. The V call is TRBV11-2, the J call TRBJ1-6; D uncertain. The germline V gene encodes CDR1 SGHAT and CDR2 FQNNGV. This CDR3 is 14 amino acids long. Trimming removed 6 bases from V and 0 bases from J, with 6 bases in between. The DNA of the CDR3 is TGTGCCAGCAGTAAGCTCTCCTATAATTCACCCCTCCACTTT. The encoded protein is CASSKLSYNSPLHF.

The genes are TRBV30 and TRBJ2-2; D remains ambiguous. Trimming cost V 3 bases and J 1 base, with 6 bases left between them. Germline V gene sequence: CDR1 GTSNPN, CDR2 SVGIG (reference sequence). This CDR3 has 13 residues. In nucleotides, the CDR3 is TGTGCCTGGAGAATCGAGAACACCGGGGAGCTGTTTTTT. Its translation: CAWRIENTGELFF.

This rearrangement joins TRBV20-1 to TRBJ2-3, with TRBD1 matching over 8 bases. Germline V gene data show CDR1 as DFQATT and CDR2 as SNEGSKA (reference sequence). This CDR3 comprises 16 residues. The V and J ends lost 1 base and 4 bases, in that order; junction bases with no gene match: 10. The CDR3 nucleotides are TGCAGTGCTAGAGCCGCGGCAGGGGGCAGCCCAGATACGCAGTATTTT. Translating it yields CSARAAAGGSPDTQYF.

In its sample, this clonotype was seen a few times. The CDR3 sequence is CASSLGWDEQFF. CDR3 coding DNA: TGTGCCAGCAGCTTAGGGTGGGACGAGCAGTTCTTC. The chain joins TRBV7-8 to TRBJ2-1; D may correspond to TRBD1 or TRBD2 (5 bases each). V lost 1 base to trimming and J lost 10 bases, with 8 bases between them. CDR3 length: 12 residues. From germline, CDR1 is SGHVS and CDR2 FQNEAQ. The full variable domain, its missing parts supplied by reference TRBV7-8 and TRBJ2-1, is GAGVSQSPRYKVAKRGQDVALRCDPISGHVSLFWYQQALGQGPEFLTYFQNEAQLDKSGLPSDRFFAERPEGSVSTLKIQRTQQEDSAVYLCASSLGWDEQFFGPGTRLTVL.

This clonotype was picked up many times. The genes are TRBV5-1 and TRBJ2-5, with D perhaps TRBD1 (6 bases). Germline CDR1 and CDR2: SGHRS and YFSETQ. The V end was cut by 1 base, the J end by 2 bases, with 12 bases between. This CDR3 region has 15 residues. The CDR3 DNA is TGCGCCAGCAGCTTGCAGGGGTCGGGACAAGAGACCCAGTACTTC. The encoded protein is CASSLQGSGQETQYF.

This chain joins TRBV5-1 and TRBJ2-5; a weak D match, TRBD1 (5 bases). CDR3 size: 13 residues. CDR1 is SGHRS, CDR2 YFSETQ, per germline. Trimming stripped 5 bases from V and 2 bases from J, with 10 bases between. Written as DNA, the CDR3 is TGCGCCAGCAGACCGGACACTCAAGAGACCCAGTACTTC. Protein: CASRPDTQETQYF.

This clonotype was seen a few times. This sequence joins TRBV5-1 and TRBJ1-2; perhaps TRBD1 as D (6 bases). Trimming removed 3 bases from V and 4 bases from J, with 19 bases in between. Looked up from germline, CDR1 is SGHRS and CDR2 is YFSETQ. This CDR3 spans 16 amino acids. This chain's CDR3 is CASSSRDTPGGYGYTF. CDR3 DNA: TGCGCCAGCAGCTCCCGGGACACACCCGGAGGCTATGGCTACACCTTC.

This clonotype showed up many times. CDR3 amino acids: CASSPHTRGITGANVLTF. The CDR3 DNA follows: TGTGCCAGCAGCCCGCATACCCGGGGAATTACTGGGGCCAACGTCCTGACTTTC. The chain has TRBV4-2 and TRBJ2-6; D is possibly TRBD2 (5 bases). The CDR3 loop spans 18 amino acids. The V end was cut by 4 bases, the J end by 2 bases, with 18 bases between. The germline gives CDR1 LGHNA, CDR2 YNFKEQ.

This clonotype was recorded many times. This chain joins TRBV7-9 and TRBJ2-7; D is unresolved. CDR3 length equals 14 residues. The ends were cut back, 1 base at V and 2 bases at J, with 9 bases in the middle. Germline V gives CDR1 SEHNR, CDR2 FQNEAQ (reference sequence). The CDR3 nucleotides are TGTGCCAGCAGCTTAGTTACTCCCGCCTACGAGCAGTACTTC. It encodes CASSLVTPAYEQYF.

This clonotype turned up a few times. CDR3 amino acids: CASSQGTGHEQYV. The CDR3 DNA sequence: TGTGCCAGCAGCCAAGGGACTGGTCACGAGCAGTACGTC. This rearrangement joins TRBV3-1 to TRBJ2-7; D possibly corresponds to TRBD2 (5 bases). V lost 1 base and J 5 bases, leaving 9 bases between the germline ends. The germline V gene has CDR1 LGHDT and CDR2 YNNKEL (reference sequence). This CDR3 has 13 amino acids.

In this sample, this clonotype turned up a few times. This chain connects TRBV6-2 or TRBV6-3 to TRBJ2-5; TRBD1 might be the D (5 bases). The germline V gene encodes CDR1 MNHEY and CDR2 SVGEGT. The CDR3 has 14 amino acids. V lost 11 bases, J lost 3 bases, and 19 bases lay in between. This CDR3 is CASQPGQDEETQYF. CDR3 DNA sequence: TGTGCCTCTCAGCCAGGGCAAGACGAAGAGACCCAGTACTTC.

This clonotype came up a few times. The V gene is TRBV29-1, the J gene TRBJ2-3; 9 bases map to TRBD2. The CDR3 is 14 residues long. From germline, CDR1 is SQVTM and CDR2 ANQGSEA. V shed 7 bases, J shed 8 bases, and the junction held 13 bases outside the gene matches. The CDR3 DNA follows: TGCAGCGCCCGGGGTGGCGGGGGGGGAGGTACGCAGTATTTT. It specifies CSARGGGGGGTQYF.

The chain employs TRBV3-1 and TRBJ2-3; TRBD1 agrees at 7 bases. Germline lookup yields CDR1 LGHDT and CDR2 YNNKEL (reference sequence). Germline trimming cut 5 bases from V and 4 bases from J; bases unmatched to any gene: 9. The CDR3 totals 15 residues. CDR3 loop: CASSSDRVTADTQYF. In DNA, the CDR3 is TGTGCCAGCAGCTCTGACAGGGTAACGGCAGATACGCAGTATTTT.

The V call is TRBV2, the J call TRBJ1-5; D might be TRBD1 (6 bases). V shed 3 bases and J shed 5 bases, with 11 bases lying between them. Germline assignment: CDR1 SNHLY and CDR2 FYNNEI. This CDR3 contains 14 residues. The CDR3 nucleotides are TGTGCCAGCAGTGACGACCACAGGGATCAGCCCCAGCATTTT. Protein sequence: CASSDDHRDQPQHF.

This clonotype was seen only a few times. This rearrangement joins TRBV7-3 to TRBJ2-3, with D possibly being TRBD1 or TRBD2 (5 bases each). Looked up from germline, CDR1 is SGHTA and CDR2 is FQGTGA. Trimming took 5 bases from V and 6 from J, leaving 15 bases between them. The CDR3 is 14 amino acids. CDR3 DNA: TGTGCCAGCAGCCCGGGGTCAGGGTACGATACGCAGTATTTT. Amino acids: CASSPGSGYDTQYF.

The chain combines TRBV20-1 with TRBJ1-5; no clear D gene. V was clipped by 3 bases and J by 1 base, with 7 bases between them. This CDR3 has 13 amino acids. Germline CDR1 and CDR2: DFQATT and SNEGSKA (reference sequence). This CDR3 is CSARFESNQPQHF. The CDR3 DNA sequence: TGCAGTGCTAGGTTTGAAAGCAATCAGCCCCAGCATTTT.

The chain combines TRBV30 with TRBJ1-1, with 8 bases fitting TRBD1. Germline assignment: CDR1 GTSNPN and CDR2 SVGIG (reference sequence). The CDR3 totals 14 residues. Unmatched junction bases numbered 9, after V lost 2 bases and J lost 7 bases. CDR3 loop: CAWSSRGQELEAFF. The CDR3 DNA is TGTGCCTGGAGTTCACGGGGACAGGAGCTTGAAGCTTTCTTT.

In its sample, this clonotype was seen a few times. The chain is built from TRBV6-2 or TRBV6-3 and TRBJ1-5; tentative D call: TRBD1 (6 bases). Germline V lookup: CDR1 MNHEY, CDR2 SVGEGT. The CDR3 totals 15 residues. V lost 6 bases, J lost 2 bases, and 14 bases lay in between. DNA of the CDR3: TGTGCCAGCAGCCGTAGGACAGCCGGCAATCAGCCCCAGCATTTT. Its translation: CASSRRTAGNQPQHF.

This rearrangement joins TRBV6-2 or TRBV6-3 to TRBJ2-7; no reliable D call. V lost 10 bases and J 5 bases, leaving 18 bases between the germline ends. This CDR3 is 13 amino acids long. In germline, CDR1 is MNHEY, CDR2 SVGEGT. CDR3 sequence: CATGRLLRDEQYV. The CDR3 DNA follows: TGTGCCACCGGTAGACTCCTTCGGGACGAGCAGTACGTC.